This T cell receptor beta chain was identified in a study of blood T cell repertoires in COVID-19. Study-level information: The origin of the acute and convalescent COVID-19 samples was the United States, Italy and Spain. T cells, B-cell-depleted T cells, or PBMCs supplied cDNA or gDNA.

The V gene lost 2 bases and the J gene lost 4 bases, with 11 bases spanning the gap. Germline CDR1 reads SEHNR; CDR2 reads FQNEAQ (reference sequence). This CDR3 has 14 amino acids. Original data processing: Amplification of reference gene primers was used by the study to estimate nucleated cell counts. Measured with immunoSEQ multiplex PCR; TCRdb has only the in-frame clones, and not every one. V and J calls and clone size are as listed in that table; D and trimming were resolved from the DNA. The sample holds approximately 200,000 clones, roughly 87% seen once. The source of this sequence is a man aged 35 to 55 with active or convalescent COVID-19. J is TRBJ1-1 and V is TRBV7-9, with D hard to call. Sequenced: peripheral blood. This CDR3 is CASSLPGPVTEAFF. The CDR3 DNA reads as TGTGCCAGCAGCTTACCGGGTCCTGTCACTGAAGCTTTCTTT. The variable domain in full, with the rest retrieved from reference TRBV7-9 and TRBJ1-1, is DTGVSQNPRHKITKRGQNVTFRCDPISEHNRLYWYRQTLGQGPEFLTYFQNEAQLEKSRLLSDRFSAERPKGSFSTLEIQRTEQGDSAMYLCASSLPGPVTEAFFGQGTRLTVV.